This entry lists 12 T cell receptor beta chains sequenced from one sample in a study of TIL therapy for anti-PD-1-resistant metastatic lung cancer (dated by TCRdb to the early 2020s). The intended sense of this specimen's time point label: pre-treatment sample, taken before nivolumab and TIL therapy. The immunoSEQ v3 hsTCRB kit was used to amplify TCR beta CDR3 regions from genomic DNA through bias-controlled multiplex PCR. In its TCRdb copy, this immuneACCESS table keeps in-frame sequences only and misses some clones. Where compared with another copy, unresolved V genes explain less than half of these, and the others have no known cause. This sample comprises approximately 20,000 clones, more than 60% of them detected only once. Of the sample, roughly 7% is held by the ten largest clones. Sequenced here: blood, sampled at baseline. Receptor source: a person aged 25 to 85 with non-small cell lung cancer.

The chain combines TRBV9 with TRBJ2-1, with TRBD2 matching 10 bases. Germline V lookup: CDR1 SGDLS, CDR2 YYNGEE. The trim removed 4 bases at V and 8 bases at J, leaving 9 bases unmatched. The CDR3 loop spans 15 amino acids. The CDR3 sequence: CASSPSGRGTHEQFF. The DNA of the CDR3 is TGTGCCAGCAGCCCTAGCGGGAGAGGTACTCATGAGCAGTTCTTC.

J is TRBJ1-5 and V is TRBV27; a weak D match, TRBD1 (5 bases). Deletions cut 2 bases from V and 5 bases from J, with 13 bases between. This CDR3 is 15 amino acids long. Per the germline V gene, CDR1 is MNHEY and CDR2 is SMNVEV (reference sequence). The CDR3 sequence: CASSLSRDPYQPQHF. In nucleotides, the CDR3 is TGTGCCAGCAGTTTAAGCCGGGACCCGTATCAGCCCCAGCATTTT.

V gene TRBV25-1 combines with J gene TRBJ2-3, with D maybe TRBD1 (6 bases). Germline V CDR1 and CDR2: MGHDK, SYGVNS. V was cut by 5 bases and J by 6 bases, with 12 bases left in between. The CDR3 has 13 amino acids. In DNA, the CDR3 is TGTGCCAGCAGTTGGGGGCCCGCGGATACGCAGTATTTT. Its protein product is CASSWGPADTQYF. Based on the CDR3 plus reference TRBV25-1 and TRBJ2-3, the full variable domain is EADIYQTPRYLVIGTGKKITLECSQTMGHDKMYWYQQDPGMELHLIHYSYGVNSTEKGDLSSESTVSRIRTEHFPLTLESARPSHTSQYLCASSWGPADTQYFGPGTRLTVL.

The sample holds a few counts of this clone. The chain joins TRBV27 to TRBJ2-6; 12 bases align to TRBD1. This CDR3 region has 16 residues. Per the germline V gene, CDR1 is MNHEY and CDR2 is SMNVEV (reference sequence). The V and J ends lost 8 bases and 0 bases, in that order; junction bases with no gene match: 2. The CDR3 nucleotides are TGTGCCAGCGGGACAGGGGGCGACTCTGGGGCCAACGTCCTGACTTTC. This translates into CASGTGGDSGANVLTF.

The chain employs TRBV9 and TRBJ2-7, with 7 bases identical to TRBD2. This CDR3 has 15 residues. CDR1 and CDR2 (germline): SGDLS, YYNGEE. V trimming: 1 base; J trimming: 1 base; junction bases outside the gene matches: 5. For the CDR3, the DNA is TGTGCCAGCAGCGTAAGTGGTAGCGGGTCCTACGAGCAGTACTTC. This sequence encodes CASSVSGSGSYEQYF.

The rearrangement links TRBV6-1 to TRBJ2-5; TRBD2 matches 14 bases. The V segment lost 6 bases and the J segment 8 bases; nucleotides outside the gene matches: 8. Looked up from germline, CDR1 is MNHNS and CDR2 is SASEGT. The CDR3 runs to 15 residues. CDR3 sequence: CASRRTSGGRGTQYF. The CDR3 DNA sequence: TGTGCCAGCAGACGGACTAGCGGGGGGAGGGGTACCCAGTACTTC.

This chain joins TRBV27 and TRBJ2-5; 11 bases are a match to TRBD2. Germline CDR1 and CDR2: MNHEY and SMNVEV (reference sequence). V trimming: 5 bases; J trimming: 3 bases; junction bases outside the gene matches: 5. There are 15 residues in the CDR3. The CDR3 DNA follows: TGTGCCAGCAGTCGACTAGCGGGGAACGAAGAGACCCAGTACTTC. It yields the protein CASSRLAGNEETQYF.

CDR3 DNA sequence: TGTGCCAGGGACAGGTCGGATAGCACAGATACGCAGTATTTT. Translation gives CARDRSDSTDTQYF. The chain is built from TRBV2 and TRBJ2-3; 7 nucleotides align to TRBD1. This CDR3 comprises 14 residues. The germline V gene encodes CDR1 SNHLY and CDR2 FYNNEI. V dropped 9 bases and J dropped 0; count of bases not matched to a gene: 6.

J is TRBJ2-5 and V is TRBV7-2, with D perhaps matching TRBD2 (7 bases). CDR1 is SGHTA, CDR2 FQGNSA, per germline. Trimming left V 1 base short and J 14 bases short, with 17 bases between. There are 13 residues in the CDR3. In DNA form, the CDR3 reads TGTGCCAGCAGCTTAGGGGGGGGCTCCCGGGCCTACTTC. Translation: CASSLGGGSRAYF.

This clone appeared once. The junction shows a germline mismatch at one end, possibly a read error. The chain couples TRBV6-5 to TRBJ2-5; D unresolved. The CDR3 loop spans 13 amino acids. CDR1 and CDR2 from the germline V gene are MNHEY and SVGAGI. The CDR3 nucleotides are TGTGCCAGCAGTTACAGGGCGAGAGAGCCCCAGTACTTC. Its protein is CASSYRAREPQYF.

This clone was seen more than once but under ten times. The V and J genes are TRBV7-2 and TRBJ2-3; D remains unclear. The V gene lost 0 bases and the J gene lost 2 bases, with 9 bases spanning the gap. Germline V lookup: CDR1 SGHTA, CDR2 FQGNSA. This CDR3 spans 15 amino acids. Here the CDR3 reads CASSLAGYHTDTQYF. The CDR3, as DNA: TGTGCCAGCAGCTTAGCAGGATACCACACAGATACGCAGTATTTT.

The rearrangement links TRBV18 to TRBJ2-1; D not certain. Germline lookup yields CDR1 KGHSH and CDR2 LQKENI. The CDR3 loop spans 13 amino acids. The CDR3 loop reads CGTEPPGYNEQFF. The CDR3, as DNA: TGTGGTACGGAGCCTCCGGGTTACAATGAGCAGTTCTTC.